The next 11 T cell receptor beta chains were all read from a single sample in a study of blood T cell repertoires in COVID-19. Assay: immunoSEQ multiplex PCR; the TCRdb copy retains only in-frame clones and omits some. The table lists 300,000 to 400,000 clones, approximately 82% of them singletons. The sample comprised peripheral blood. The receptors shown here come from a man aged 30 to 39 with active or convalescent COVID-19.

CDR3 protein: CASSARSLSSGNTIYF. In nucleotides, the CDR3 is TGTGCCAGTAGTGCCCGATCGCTATCCTCTGGAAACACCATATATTTT. The chain has TRBV19 and TRBJ1-3; D unclear. Trimming left V 5 bases short and J 0 bases short, with 14 bases between. Germline V CDR1 and CDR2: LNHDA, SQIVND (reference sequence). CDR3 size: 16 residues.

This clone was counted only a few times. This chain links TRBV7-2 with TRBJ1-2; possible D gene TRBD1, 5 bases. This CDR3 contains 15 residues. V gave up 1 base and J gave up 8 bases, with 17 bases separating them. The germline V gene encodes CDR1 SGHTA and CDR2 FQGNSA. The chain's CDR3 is CASSLGKGEVWGYTF. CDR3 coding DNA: TGTGCCAGCAGCTTAGGGAAAGGGGAGGTGTGGGGCTACACCTTC.

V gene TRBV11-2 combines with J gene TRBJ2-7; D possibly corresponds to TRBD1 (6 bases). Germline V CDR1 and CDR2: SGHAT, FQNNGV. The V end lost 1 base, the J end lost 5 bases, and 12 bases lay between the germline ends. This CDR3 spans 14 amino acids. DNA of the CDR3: TGTGCCAGCAGCTTAGGGACAGACAACAACGAGCAGTACTTC. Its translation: CASSLGTDNNEQYF. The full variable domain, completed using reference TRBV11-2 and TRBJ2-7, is EAGVAQSPRYKIIEKRQSVAFWCNPISGHATLYWYQQILGQGPKLLIQFQNNGVVDDSQLPKDRFSAERLKGVDSTLKIQPAKLEDSAVYLCASSLGTDNNEQYFGPGTRLTVT.

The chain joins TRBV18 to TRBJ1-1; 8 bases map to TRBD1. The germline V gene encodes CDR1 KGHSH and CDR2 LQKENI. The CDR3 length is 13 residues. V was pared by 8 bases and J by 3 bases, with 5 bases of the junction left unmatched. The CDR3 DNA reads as TGTGCCAGCCAGGACAGGGCGGACACTGAAGCTTTCTTT. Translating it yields CASQDRADTEAFF.

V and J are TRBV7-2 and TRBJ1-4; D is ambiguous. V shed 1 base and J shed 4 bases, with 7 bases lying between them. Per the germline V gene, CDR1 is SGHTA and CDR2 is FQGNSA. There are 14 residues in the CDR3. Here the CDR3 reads CASSLGGNNEKLFF. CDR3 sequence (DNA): TGTGCCAGCAGCTTAGGAGGGAATAATGAAAAACTGTTTTTT.

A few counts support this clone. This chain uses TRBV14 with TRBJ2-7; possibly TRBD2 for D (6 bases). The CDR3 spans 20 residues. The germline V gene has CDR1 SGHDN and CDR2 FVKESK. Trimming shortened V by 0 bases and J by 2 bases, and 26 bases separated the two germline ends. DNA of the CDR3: TGTGCCAGCAGCCAAGAACCAACGTCTCTTAGGTGGGGGGAAGCCTACGAGCAGTACTTC. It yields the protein CASSQEPTSLRWGEAYEQYF.

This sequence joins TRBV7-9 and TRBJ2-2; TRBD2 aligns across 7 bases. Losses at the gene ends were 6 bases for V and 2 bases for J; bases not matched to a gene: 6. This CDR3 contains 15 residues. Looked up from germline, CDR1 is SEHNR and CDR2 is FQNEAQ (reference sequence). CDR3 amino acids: CASSPSGANTGELFF. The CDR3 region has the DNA TGTGCCAGCAGTCCAAGCGGGGCAAACACCGGGGAGCTGTTTTTT.

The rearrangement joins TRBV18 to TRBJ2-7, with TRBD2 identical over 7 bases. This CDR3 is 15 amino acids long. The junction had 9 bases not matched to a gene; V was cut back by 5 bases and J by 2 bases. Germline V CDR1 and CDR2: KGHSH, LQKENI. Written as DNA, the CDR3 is TGTGCCAGCTCAACCGCTAGCGGCCCTACCTACGAGCAGTACTTC. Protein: CASSTASGPTYEQYF. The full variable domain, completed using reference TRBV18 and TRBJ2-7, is NAGVMQNPRHLVRRRGQEARLRCSPMKGHSHVYWYRQLPEEGLKFMVYLQKENIIDESGMPKERFSAEFPKEGPSILRIQQVVRGDSAAYFCASSTASGPTYEQYFGPGTRLTVT.

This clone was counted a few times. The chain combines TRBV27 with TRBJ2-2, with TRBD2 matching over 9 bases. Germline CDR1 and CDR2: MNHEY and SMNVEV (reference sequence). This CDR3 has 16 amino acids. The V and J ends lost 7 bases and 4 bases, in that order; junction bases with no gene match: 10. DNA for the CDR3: TGTGCCAGCACCCAGGGGCTAGCGGGACCCACCGGGGAGCTGTTTTTT. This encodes CASTQGLAGPTGELFF.

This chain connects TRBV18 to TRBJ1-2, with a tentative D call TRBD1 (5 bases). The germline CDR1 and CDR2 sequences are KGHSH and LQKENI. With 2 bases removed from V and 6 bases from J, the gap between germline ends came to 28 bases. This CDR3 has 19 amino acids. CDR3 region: CASSPLGGATSKGGHGYTF. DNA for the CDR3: TGTGCCAGCTCACCATTGGGAGGGGCGACCTCCAAAGGCGGGCATGGCTACACCTTC. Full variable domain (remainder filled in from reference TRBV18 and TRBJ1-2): NAGVMQNPRHLVRRRGQEARLRCSPMKGHSHVYWYRQLPEEGLKFMVYLQKENIIDESGMPKERFSAEFPKEGPSILRIQQVVRGDSAAYFCASSPLGGATSKGGHGYTFGSGTRLTVV.

The CDR3, as DNA: TGTGCCAGCAGCTTAGCGGGCAGCTCCTACGAGCAGTACTTC. Translation: CASSLAGSSYEQYF. The chain carries TRBV7-8 and TRBJ2-7; D not certain. Trimming cost V 0 bases and J 0 bases, with 6 bases left between them. From germline, CDR1 is SGHVS and CDR2 FQNEAQ. The CDR3 extends over 14 amino acids.